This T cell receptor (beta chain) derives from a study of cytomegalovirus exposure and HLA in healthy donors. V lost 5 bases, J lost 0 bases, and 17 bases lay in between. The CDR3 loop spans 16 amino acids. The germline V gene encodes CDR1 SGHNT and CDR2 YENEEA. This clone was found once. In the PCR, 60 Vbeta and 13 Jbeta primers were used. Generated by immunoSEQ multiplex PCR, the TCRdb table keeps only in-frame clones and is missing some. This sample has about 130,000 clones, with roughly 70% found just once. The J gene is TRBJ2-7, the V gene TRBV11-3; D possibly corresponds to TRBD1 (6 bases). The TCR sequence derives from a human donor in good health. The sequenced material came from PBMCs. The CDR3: CASSPSTGTSSYEQYF. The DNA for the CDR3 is TGTGCCAGCAGCCCCTCGACCGGGACAAGCTCCTACGAGCAGTACTTC.